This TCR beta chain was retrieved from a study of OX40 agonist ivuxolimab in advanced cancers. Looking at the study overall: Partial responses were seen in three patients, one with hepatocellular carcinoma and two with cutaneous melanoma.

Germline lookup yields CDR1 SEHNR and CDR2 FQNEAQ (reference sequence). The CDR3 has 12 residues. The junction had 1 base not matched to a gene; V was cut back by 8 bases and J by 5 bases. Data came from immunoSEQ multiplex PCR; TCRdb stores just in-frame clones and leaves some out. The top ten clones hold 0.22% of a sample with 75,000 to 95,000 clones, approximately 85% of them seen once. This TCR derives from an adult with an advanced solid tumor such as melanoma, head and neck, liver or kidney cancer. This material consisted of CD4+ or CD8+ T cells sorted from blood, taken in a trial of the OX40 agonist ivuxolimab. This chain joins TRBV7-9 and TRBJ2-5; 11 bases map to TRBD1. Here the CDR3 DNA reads TGTGCCAGCGGGACAGGGGGTGAGACCCAGTACTTC. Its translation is CASGTGGETQYF.